The 30 T cell receptor beta chains below were found in one sample sequenced in a study. MiXCR, run by TCRdb on the 5' RACE reads, gives a single entry per CDR3 protein. The sample consists of about 54,000 distinct CDR3 sequences, roughly 15% of them appearing once. Input material: naive CD4+ T cells sorted from blood. Subset meaning: naive CD4+ T cells, CD4+CD45RA+CD25-. The receptors here all came from a female donor with breast cancer.

Remarks on this clonotype: A junction boundary mismatches the germline segment, possibly from a read error. J is TRBJ2-7 and V is TRBV20-1; 7 nucleotides match TRBD1. The CDR3 is 12 residues long. CDR1 DFQATT and CDR2 SNEGSKA come from the germline V gene (reference sequence). CDR3 coding DNA: TGCAGTGGTACGGGACAGTCCTATGAGCAGCACTTC. Protein sequence: CSGTGQSYEQHF.

This clonotype appeared many times. The chain combines TRBV4-3 with TRBJ1-1; D uncertain. CDR3 length: 13 residues. Trimming removed 5 bases at V and 7 bases at J, with 14 bases between. Germline values: CDR1 LGHNA, CDR2 YSLEER. This CDR3 reads CASSFQTDGEAFF. In DNA form, the CDR3 reads TGCGCCAGCAGCTTCCAAACGGACGGTGAAGCTTTCTTT.

The rearrangement links TRBV18 to TRBJ2-1, with 11 bases identical to TRBD1. The CDR3 consists of 14 residues. With V trimmed by 7 bases and J by 8 bases, 7 bases remained unmatched. The germline V gene has CDR1 KGHSH and CDR2 LQKENI. The CDR3 nucleotides read TGTGCCAGCTTCGGACAGGGGGCTAGACATGAGCAGTTCTTC. Translation gives CASFGQGARHEQFF.

Concerning this clonotype itself: This may arise from a read error, as a much more abundant clone is one base away. The V call is TRBV15, the J call TRBJ1-1; 9 bases fit TRBD1. The CDR3 runs 16 residues. The V gene's germline CDR1 is LNHNV and CDR2 YYDKDF (reference sequence). The CDR3 region has the DNA TGTGCCACCAGCAGAAGACAGGGGGTGGGCCTCACTGAAGCTTGCTTT. This sequence encodes CATSRRQGVGLTEACF.

This clonotype has just a few counts. The rearrangement joins TRBV28 to TRBJ2-5, with TRBD2 identical over 10 bases. The CDR3 has 16 residues. V shed 2 bases, J shed 1 base, and the junction held 4 bases outside the gene matches. Germline CDR1 and CDR2: MDHEN and SYDVKM. The CDR3 DNA sequence: TGTGCCAGCAGTTTAAGAGCGGGAGGGTCCCAAGAGACCCAGTACTTC. Translating it yields CASSLRAGGSQETQYF.

This clonotype was counted between two and nine times. The J gene is TRBJ2-3, the V gene TRBV5-1, with TRBD2 matching over 7 bases. The CDR3 is made up of 14 amino acids. CDR1 and CDR2 from the germline V gene are SGHRS and YFSETQ. J gave up 4 bases and V 3 bases, and 5 bases lay outside the gene matches. This chain's CDR3 is CASSSPGGADTQYF. The CDR3 region has the DNA TGCGCCAGCAGCTCCCCGGGAGGCGCAGATACGCAGTATTTT.

This clonotype was recorded many times. The chain combines TRBV6-1 with TRBJ1-6; tentative D call: TRBD1 (6 bases). Germline V lookup: CDR1 MNHNS, CDR2 SASEGT. Trimming cost V 6 bases and J 6 bases, with 18 bases left between them. There are 16 residues in the CDR3. The CDR3 DNA sequence: TGTGCCAGCAGACACACAGGGTGGGCGGGTAATTCACCCCTCCACTTT. Its translation: CASRHTGWAGNSPLHF.

V usage is TRBV5-5 and J usage is TRBJ2-1, with 13 bases aligning to TRBD2. The CDR3 totals 15 residues. Germline CDR1 and CDR2: SGHKS and YYEKEE (reference sequence). V shed 3 bases, J shed 4 bases, and the junction held 1 base outside the gene matches. The CDR3 nucleotides are TGTGCCAGCAGCTCGGGACTAGCGGGGTACAATGAGCAGTTCTTC. Residues: CASSSGLAGYNEQFF.

This clonotype was counted at least ten times. The rearrangement uses TRBV12-3 or TRBV12-4 and TRBJ2-2, with 9 bases aligning to TRBD2. The trim removed 6 bases at V and 5 bases at J, leaving 10 bases unmatched. The CDR3 is 16 residues long. The CDR3 loop is CASSPMLAGSTGELFF. CDR3 coding DNA: TGTGCCAGCAGCCCTATGCTAGCGGGAAGTACCGGGGAGCTGTTTTTT.

The chain uses TRBV11-3 and TRBJ2-1; the D call may be TRBD1 or TRBD2 (7 bases each). The CDR3 length is 20 residues. The V gene's germline CDR1 is SGHNT and CDR2 YENEEA. The V gene lost 4 bases and the J gene lost 4 bases, with 29 bases spanning the gap. The CDR3 region is CASSSPTNREGAMEYNEQFF. DNA for the CDR3: TGTGCCAGCAGCTCCCCTACAAACAGGGAGGGGGCAATGGAGTACAATGAGCAGTTCTTC.

This clonotype was picked up a small number of times. CDR3 bases: TGCGCCAGCAGCCAAGACACGCAGGGTGATCAGCCCCAGCATTTT. Its translation is CASSQDTQGDQPQHF. V is TRBV4-3 and J is TRBJ1-5; tentatively, D is TRBD1 (5 bases). Trimming removed 0 bases at V and 5 bases at J, with 11 bases between. The CDR3 is 15 amino acids. Germline V gene data show CDR1 as LGHNA and CDR2 as YSLEER.

V is TRBV24-1 and J is TRBJ2-6; no definite D call. Trimming pared 5 bases from V and 0 bases from J, leaving 7 bases between. The CDR3 extends over 15 amino acids. Germline V gives CDR1 KGHDR, CDR2 SFDVKD. Here the CDR3 reads CATSGTASGANVLTF. The DNA of the CDR3 is TGTGCCACCAGTGGAACGGCCTCTGGGGCCAACGTCCTGACTTTC.

This clonotype was seen more than once but under ten times. The rearrangement links TRBV20-1 to TRBJ1-4; maybe TRBD1 (6 bases). V was shortened by 0 bases and J by 8 bases, with 16 bases between the two germline ends. Germline assignment: CDR1 DFQATT and CDR2 SNEGSKA (reference sequence). The CDR3 is 15 residues long. This chain's CDR3 is CSARDLRGVREKLFF. The DNA for the CDR3 is TGCAGTGCTAGAGATCTCAGGGGAGTAAGGGAAAAACTGTTTTTT.

V usage is TRBV24-1 and J usage is TRBJ2-2; D not resolved. CDR3 length: 16 amino acids. The germline V gene encodes CDR1 KGHDR and CDR2 SFDVKD. Trimming pared 4 bases from V and 5 bases from J, leaving 16 bases between. DNA of the CDR3: TGTGCCACCAGTGACGCTTCGTCCCGACGAACCGGGGAGCTGTTTTTT. Amino acids: CATSDASSRRTGELFF.

The V call is TRBV9, the J call TRBJ2-7; 9 bases match TRBD1. This CDR3 comprises 14 residues. J was trimmed by 5 bases and V by 3 bases; bases with no gene match: 6. Germline values: CDR1 SGDLS, CDR2 YYNGEE. CDR3 sequence (DNA): TGTGCCAGCAGCGGCTACAGGGGGCTCGACGAGCAGTACTTC. Residues: CASSGYRGLDEQYF.

The DNA of the CDR3 is TGCGCCAGCAGCCCTGCGACAGGGAGGGCTATAGATGAGCAGTTCTTC. Its protein product is CASSPATGRAIDEQFF. The chain combines TRBV5-1 with TRBJ2-1; D is perhaps TRBD1 or TRBD2 (7 bases each). With 4 bases removed from V and 8 bases from J, the gap between germline ends came to 22 bases. CDR3 length: 16 amino acids. Looked up from germline, CDR1 is SGHRS and CDR2 is YFSETQ.

CDR3 residues: CASSLPVRSVAKNIQYF. The CDR3 DNA follows: TGCGCCAGCAGCTTGCCAGTAAGGTCGGTAGCCAAAAACATTCAGTACTTC. This chain joins TRBV5-1 and TRBJ2-4, with unresolved D. The CDR3 is made up of 17 amino acids. Looked up from germline, CDR1 is SGHRS and CDR2 is YFSETQ. Deletions cut 1 base from V and 0 bases from J, with 14 bases between.

By frequency in the sample, this clonotype is medium-sized. The chain combines TRBV5-1 with TRBJ1-2, with no clear D. CDR1 and CDR2 from the germline V gene are SGHRS and YFSETQ. V lost 4 bases, J lost 0 bases, and 13 bases lay in between. CDR3 length: 15 amino acids. CDR3 sequence: CASSPRGAPNYGYTF. CDR3 nucleotides: TGCGCCAGCAGCCCGCGGGGAGCCCCTAACTATGGCTACACCTTC.

Concerning this clonotype: A read error is possible here, since a much larger clone lies one base away. V is TRBV12-3 or TRBV12-4 and J is TRBJ1-1; D not certain. CDR3 length: 14 amino acids. Between the trimmed V and J ends, which lost 11 bases and 0 bases, there was a span of 16 bases. The CDR3 sequence: CARSKETMNTEAFF. As DNA, the CDR3 is TGTGCCCGCTCAAAGGAGACCATGAACACTGAAGCTTTCTTT.

There are many counts of this clonotype. The rearrangement uses TRBV5-1 and TRBJ1-1; D possibly corresponds to TRBD1 (5 bases). Trimming took off 3 bases at V and 4 bases at J, with 16 bases between the two ends. The CDR3 runs 15 residues. Germline lookup yields CDR1 SGHRS and CDR2 YFSETQ. DNA of the CDR3: TGCGCCAGCAGCTCCGGTGAGGGGAGAGGCACTGAAGCTTTCTTT. Translated: CASSSGEGRGTEAFF.

This clonotype has more than one count but fewer than ten. The chain joins TRBV5-1 to TRBJ1-1, with D possibly matching TRBD1 (5 bases). V shed 1 base and J shed 6 bases, with 13 bases lying between them. The CDR3 is made up of 14 amino acids. Per germline, CDR1 SGHRS and CDR2 YFSETQ. In nucleotides, the CDR3 is TGCGCCAGCAGCTTGCAGGGCCAGGGCGCTGAAGCTTTCTTT. This translates into CASSLQGQGAEAFF.

Only a few counts were recorded for this clonotype. This chain links TRBV25-1 with TRBJ1-6, with D unresolved. Trimming took off 10 bases at V and 0 bases at J, with 10 bases between the two ends. This CDR3 comprises 14 residues. Germline CDR1 reads MGHDK; CDR2 reads SYGVNS. The CDR3: CAIQASSYNSPLHF. CDR3 coding DNA: TGTGCCATCCAGGCCAGCTCCTATAATTCACCCCTCCACTTT.

This clonotype was counted many times. As DNA, the CDR3 is TGTGCCAGCAGTGAAAGGACGATTTATCAGCCCCAGCATTTT. It codes for CASSERTIYQPQHF. V usage is TRBV6-1 and J usage is TRBJ1-5; D is undetermined. Trimming stripped 2 bases from V and 5 bases from J, with 10 bases between. The CDR3 totals 14 residues. Germline values: CDR1 MNHNS, CDR2 SASEGT.

This clonotype showed up just a few times. The chain uses TRBV9 and TRBJ1-5; D is unclear. The ends were cut back, 1 base at V and 5 bases at J, with 7 bases in the middle. CDR1 is SGDLS, CDR2 YYNGEE, per germline. CDR3 length: 13 residues. In nucleotides, the CDR3 is TGTGCCAGCAGCGTAAGTGTTGATCAGCCCCAGCATTTT. Its protein product is CASSVSVDQPQHF.

This clonotype is termed medium-sized. The J gene is TRBJ2-1, the V gene TRBV27; TRBD1 matches at 9 bases. The ends lost 10 bases at V and 6 bases at J; junction bases unmatched: 7. Germline V lookup: CDR1 MNHEY, CDR2 SMNVEV (reference sequence). The CDR3 sequence is 13 residues long. The CDR3 here is CATRPGQGNEQFF. The DNA for the CDR3 is TGTGCCACTCGACCGGGACAGGGCAATGAGCAGTTCTTC.

On this clonotype: One junction end disagrees with the germline gene, perhaps due to a read error. V and J are TRBV29-1 and TRBJ2-1; 7 bases are a match to TRBD1. CDR1 and CDR2 from the germline V gene are SQVTM and ANQGSEA. The CDR3 is 11 amino acids. The CDR3 DNA reads TGTGGGACAGTTTCCTACAATGAGCAGTTCTTC. Encoded protein: CGTVSYNEQFF.

In this sample, this clonotype turned up a few times. One end of the junction varies from germline; a read error may be responsible. This chain uses TRBV7-9 with TRBJ1-1; D perhaps matches TRBD1 (6 bases). The CDR3 spans 14 residues. Germline V gene lookup returns CDR1 SEHNR and CDR2 FQNEAQ (reference sequence). The CDR3 DNA reads as TGTGTCAGCAGCTTTTCCCAGGGGAGCACTGAAGCTTTCTTT. It encodes CVSSFSQGSTEAFF. Full variable domain (rest looked up from reference TRBV7-9 and TRBJ1-1): DTGVSQNPRHKITKRGQNVTFRCDPISEHNRLYWYRQTLGQGPEFLTYFQNEAQLEKSRLLSDRFSAERPKGSFSTLEIQRTEQGDSAMYLCVSSFSQGSTEAFFGQGTRLTVV.

In its sample, this clonotype was seen many times. As DNA, the CDR3 is TGCGCCAGCAGCTTGTACCAGGGTTATGAAGCTTTCTTT. Amino acids: CASSLYQGYEAFF. The rearrangement joins TRBV5-1 to TRBJ1-1, with a weak D call TRBD1 (5 bases). The CDR3 consists of 13 residues. Germline lookup yields CDR1 SGHRS and CDR2 YFSETQ. The germline V and J ends were trimmed by 1 base and 7 bases, with 11 bases remaining between them.

This chain connects TRBV20-1 to TRBJ1-1; 7 bases align to TRBD1. The germline V gene encodes CDR1 DFQATT and CDR2 SNEGSKA (reference sequence). V lost 0 bases and J lost 3; bases outside the gene matches: 7. The CDR3 consists of 15 residues. The CDR3 DNA reads as TGCAGTGCTAGAGATCGAGTCAGGGGGGACACTGAAGCTTTCTTT. This sequence encodes CSARDRVRGDTEAFF.

Of note for this clonotype: Without the conserved terminal phenylalanine or tryptophan, this CDR3 likely stems from a read error. The chain uses TRBV5-1 and TRBJ1-6; 9 positions match TRBD1. The CDR3 spans 14 residues. Unmatched junction bases numbered 3, after V lost 4 bases and J lost 7 bases. Per the germline V gene, CDR1 is SGHRS and CDR2 is YFSETQ. The DNA of the CDR3 is TGCGCCAGCAGCAGCGGACAGGGGAATTCACCCCTCCACCTT. Encoded protein: CASSSGQGNSPLHL.